The rows below give T cell receptor beta chains drawn from one sample of a study of T cells in tumors and immune-related adverse events. TCRdb keeps only in-frame clones here, not all; method: immunoSEQ multiplex PCR. This table holds about 11,000 clones, 92% found once. This specimen was lymph node tissue, taken from a patient treated with anti-PD-1 therapy. All receptors derive from a female donor with metastatic renal cell carcinoma. The conserved cysteine and the conserved F or W are not part of the CDR3 here. The order of the fields is clone size, V gene, CDR3 protein. A row's size may be missing; if present it is once, few, many or a size class.

clone size: .; V gene: TRBV19; CDR3 protein: ASRGSTGGWTEAF
clone size: .; V gene: TRBV9; CDR3 protein: ASSVGGGTNEQF
clone size: .; V gene: TRBV7-8; CDR3 protein: ASSLVQGIGYEQY
clone size: .; V gene: TRBV5-4; CDR3 protein: ASSLDGRRASTGELF
clone size: .; V gene: TRBV7-2; CDR3 protein: ASSLGTGVLGEQY
clone size: .; V gene: TRBV10-2; CDR3 protein: ASSGSGSRSYNEQF
clone size: .; V gene: TRBV18; CDR3 protein: ASSPIRRGVGNTEAF
clone size: .; V gene: TRBV5-1; CDR3 protein: ASSLVSSGYGYT
clone size: .; V gene: TRBV7-9; CDR3 protein: ASSRIGETQY
clone size: once; V gene: TRBV28; CDR3 protein: ASSGGGAANTEAF
clone size: .; V gene: TRBV5-8; CDR3 protein: ASSSLFLQPQH
clone size: .; V gene: TRBV6-5; CDR3 protein: ASSYATGDVVYGYT
clone size: .; V gene: TRBV4-2; CDR3 protein: ASSQQRTGPHYGYT
clone size: .; V gene: TRBV7-9; CDR3 protein: ASSPTGYEQY
clone size: .; V gene: TRBV19; CDR3 protein: ASSIDRGPYEQY
clone size: .; V gene: TRBV18; CDR3 protein: ASSPTQGFTANYGYT
clone size: .; V gene: TRBV18; CDR3 protein: ASSPRGGSTEAF
clone size: .; V gene: TRBV21-1; CDR3 protein: ASTTYGQGPSTDTQY
clone size: .; V gene: TRBV7-9; CDR3 protein: ASSSGLAVSYEQY
clone size: .; V gene: TRBV15; CDR3 protein: ATSREQPGATDTQY
clone size: .; V gene: TRBV10-3; CDR3 protein: AISEEGTDYNEQF
clone size: .; V gene: TRBV28; CDR3 protein: ASTTIAGVGYGNQPQH
clone size: .; V gene: TRBV5-6; CDR3 protein: ASSSGTRSDTQY
clone size: .; V gene: TRBV19; CDR3 protein: ASRIARGTHTEAF
clone size: few; V gene: TRBV10-3; CDR3 protein: AIGTGDSNQPQH
clone size: .; V gene: TRBV7-2; CDR3 protein: ASSQPPMVAF
clone size: .; V gene: TRBV7-9; CDR3 protein: ASSPGLRNLETQY
clone size: once; V gene: TRBV5-1; CDR3 protein: ASSLGHNEQF
clone size: .; V gene: TRBV2; CDR3 protein: ASSEWTDNQPQH
clone size: .; V gene: TRBV10-3; CDR3 protein: AISDRQETQY
clone size: .; V gene: TRBV9; CDR3 protein: ASSLRTSGNEQF
clone size: .; V gene: TRBV7-2; CDR3 protein: ASSTGGTQVTGELF
clone size: .; V gene: TRBV19; CDR3 protein: ASSAQGYEQY
clone size: .; V gene: TRBV11-2; CDR3 protein: ASSRNNLGLGGQPQH
clone size: .; V gene: TRBV5-6; CDR3 protein: ASSLRGGTQPRTDTQY
clone size: .; V gene: TRBV27; CDR3 protein: ASSLYRYSGGTFSSYNEQF
clone size: .; V gene: TRBV28; CDR3 protein: ASRLPSSGNQPQH
clone size: .; V gene: TRBV7-2; CDR3 protein: ASSRPADTQY
clone size: .; V gene: TRBV4-1; CDR3 protein: ASSQDWTGVNTEAF
clone size: .; V gene: TRBV11-2; CDR3 protein: ASSTGLAVPLRETQY
clone size: .; V gene: TRBV11-2; CDR3 protein: ASSLAHTSEKLF
clone size: .; V gene: TRBV7-2; CDR3 protein: ASSLNLVGETQY
clone size: .; V gene: TRBV9; CDR3 protein: ASSVVPLGTYNEQF
clone size: .; V gene: TRBV19; CDR3 protein: ATNDLSNSGNTIY
clone size: .; V gene: TRBV19; CDR3 protein: ASSITKTTTNEKLF
clone size: .; V gene: TRBV7-6; CDR3 protein: ASSFGLAGEMRETQY
clone size: once; V gene: TRBV30; CDR3 protein: AWSMQGNYGYT
clone size: .; V gene: TRBV7-9; CDR3 protein: ASSPQSNEQY
clone size: .; V gene: TRBV29-1; CDR3 protein: SVAKGTSGYEQY
clone size: .; V gene: TRBV10-3; CDR3 protein: AISDLSQGVGTDTQY
clone size: .; V gene: TRBV19; CDR3 protein: ASSTSGGTDTQY